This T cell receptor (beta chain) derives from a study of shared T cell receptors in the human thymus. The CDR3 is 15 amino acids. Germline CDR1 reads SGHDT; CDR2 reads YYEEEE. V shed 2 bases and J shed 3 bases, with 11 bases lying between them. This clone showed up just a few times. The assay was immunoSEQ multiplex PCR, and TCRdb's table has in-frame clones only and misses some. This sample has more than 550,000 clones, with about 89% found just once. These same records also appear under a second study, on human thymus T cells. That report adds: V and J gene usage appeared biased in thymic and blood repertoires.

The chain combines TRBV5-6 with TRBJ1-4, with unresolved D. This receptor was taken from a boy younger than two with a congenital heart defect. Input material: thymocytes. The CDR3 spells CASSFTPVANEKLFF. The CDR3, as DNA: TGTGCCAGCAGCTTTACCCCAGTGGCTAATGAAAAACTGTTTTTT.